The 27 T cell receptor beta chains given below trace back to one sample, sequenced in a study of T-cell reconstitution after alpha-beta-depleted transplantation in children. Preparation of the TCRbeta library was carried out with unique molecular identifiers. TCRdb re-derived calls from the PCR reads in MiXCR, one entry per CDR3 protein. The profile shows about 130,000 distinct CDR3 sequences, around a tenth of them singletons. The sequenced sample was PBMCs, mostly from graft donor cells, obtained 180 days after TCRalphabeta/CD19-depleted stem cell transplant. The receptors come from a girl less than two years old who had a stem cell transplant for combined immunodeficiency, so the T cells may come from the graft donor.

The chain has TRBV6-5 and TRBJ1-3; no clear D gene. Trimming pared 0 bases from V and 0 bases from J, leaving 9 bases between. The germline V gene encodes CDR1 MNHEY and CDR2 SVGAGI. The CDR3 is 16 residues long. Written as DNA, the CDR3 is TGTGCCAGCAGTTACTCTCTAGAACTCTCTGGAAACACCATATATTTT. This gives the protein CASSYSLELSGNTIYF.

The V and J genes are TRBV12-3 or TRBV12-4 and TRBJ2-7, with 7 positions matching TRBD1. V trimming: 4 bases; J trimming: 7 bases; junction bases outside the gene matches: 1. The CDR3 consists of 11 residues. In DNA form, the CDR3 reads TGTGCCAGCAGTTCGGACAGGGAGCAGTACTTC. Amino acid sequence: CASSSDREQYF.

This clonotype was detected only a few times. The chain employs TRBV28 and TRBJ2-1, with D possibly TRBD1 on 6 matching bases. Trimming removed 3 bases from V and 4 bases from J, with 16 bases in between. Germline assignment: CDR1 MDHEN and CDR2 SYDVKM. This CDR3 is 16 amino acids long. CDR3 nucleotide sequence: TGTGCCAGCAGTTTTCCCTATACAGGGTTATACAATGAGCAGTTCTTC. Translation: CASSFPYTGLYNEQFF.

This sequence joins TRBV13 and TRBJ2-1; 12 bases map to TRBD1. The V gene end was trimmed by 5 bases and the J gene end by 5 bases; junction bases not matched to a gene: 7. Germline loops: CDR1 PRHDT, CDR2 FYEKMQ (reference sequence). This CDR3 contains 16 residues. This CDR3 is CASSPWDRGLHNEQFF. The CDR3 DNA reads TGTGCCAGCAGCCCTTGGGACAGGGGGCTCCACAATGAGCAGTTCTTC.

This clonotype was counted only a few times. The chain recombines TRBV28 with TRBJ2-2, with 8 bases that match TRBD2. Germline assignment: CDR1 MDHEN and CDR2 SYDVKM. The V gene end was trimmed by 7 bases and the J gene end by 5 bases; junction bases not matched to a gene: 3. CDR3 length: 13 residues. The CDR3 is CASTGGRTGELFF. CDR3 bases: TGTGCCAGCACGGGGGGGCGGACCGGGGAGCTGTTTTTT.

This clonotype was counted only a few times. The chain carries TRBV6-1 and TRBJ2-2; 8 bases line up with TRBD1. Looked up from germline, CDR1 is MNHNS and CDR2 is SASEGT. Trimming cost V 7 bases and J 0 bases; bases outside gene matches: 4. This CDR3 has 15 residues. The CDR3 here is CASMGQVANTGELFF. In nucleotides, the CDR3 is TGTGCCAGCATGGGACAGGTCGCGAACACCGGGGAGCTGTTTTTT.

This clonotype was recorded many times. V gene TRBV29-1 combines with J gene TRBJ1-1, with no clear D. V lost 5 bases to trimming and J lost 0 bases, with 10 bases between them. Germline CDR1 is SQVTM and CDR2 is ANQGSEA. The CDR3 spans 13 residues. CDR3 DNA sequence: TGCAGCGTTAGTGGCAGGCTGAACACTGAAGCTTTCTTT. Protein sequence: CSVSGRLNTEAFF.

This clonotype was seen repeatedly, ten times or more. The chain has TRBV12-3 or TRBV12-4 and TRBJ2-2, with D uncertain. V lost 7 bases to trimming and J lost 4 bases, with 19 bases between them. The CDR3 sequence is 16 residues long. The CDR3 spells CASTTTRALTTGELFF. The CDR3, as DNA: TGTGCCAGCACTACGACCCGAGCCCTAACCACCGGGGAGCTGTTTTTT.

This clonotype has a handful of counts. The J gene is TRBJ1-1, the V gene TRBV5-1; 9 nucleotides align to TRBD1. The CDR3 runs to 17 residues. V lost 3 bases and J lost 0; bases outside the gene matches: 9. CDR1 is SGHRS, CDR2 YFSETQ, per germline. The CDR3 DNA reads TGCGCCAGCAGCTGGGGACAGGGCGGACTCATGAACACTGAAGCTTTCTTT. It is translated as CASSWGQGGLMNTEAFF.

The rearrangement links TRBV29-1 to TRBJ2-1; D gene unclear. The CDR3 extends over 11 amino acids. Trimming removed 0 bases at V and 8 bases at J, with 5 bases between. CDR1 is SQVTM and CDR2 is ANQGSEA in the germline V gene. CDR3 nucleotides: TGCAGCGTTGAAGAAGGGCATGAGCAGTTCTTC. Translating gives CSVEEGHEQFF.

The gene calls are TRBV7-2 and TRBJ2-7; perhaps TRBD2 as D (6 bases). This CDR3 region has 16 residues. The germline V gene encodes CDR1 SGHTA and CDR2 FQGNSA. The V end lost 1 base, the J end lost 1 base, and 14 bases lay between the germline ends. The DNA for the CDR3 is TGTGCCAGCAGCTTAGATTTAAAGGGAGGATCCTACGAGCAGTACTTC. Its translation: CASSLDLKGGSYEQYF.

This clonotype was seen many times. The rearrangement uses TRBV28 and TRBJ1-1; D is unclear. The germline V gene has CDR1 MDHEN and CDR2 SYDVKM. Deletions cut 4 bases from V and 1 base from J, with 7 bases between. The CDR3 extends over 13 amino acids. CDR3 residues: CASSYPQNTEAFF. The CDR3 nucleotides read TGTGCCAGCAGTTACCCACAGAACACTGAAGCTTTCTTT.

There are many counts of this clonotype. The rearrangement uses TRBV9 and TRBJ2-5, with a weak D call TRBD2 (6 bases). Germline-derived CDR1 and CDR2 are SGDLS and YYNGEE. Trimming removed 5 bases from V and 1 base from J, with 12 bases in between. CDR3 length: 14 residues. CDR3 in amino acids: CASSLGGRQETQYF. CDR3 DNA sequence: TGTGCCAGCAGTCTAGGAGGGCGCCAAGAGACCCAGTACTTC. The full variable domain, rest sourced from reference TRBV9 and TRBJ2-5, is DSGVTQTPKHLITATGQRVTLRCSPRSGDLSVYWYQQSLDQGLQFLIQYYNGEERAKGNILERFSAQQFPDLHSELNLSSLELGDSALYFCASSLGGRQETQYFGPGTRLLVL.

This clonotype was seen a handful of times. This chain joins TRBV5-1 and TRBJ2-5; 11 bases map to TRBD1. The CDR3 is 15 residues long. V lost 4 bases, J lost 1 base, and 3 bases stayed unmatched. Germline values: CDR1 SGHRS, CDR2 YFSETQ. Here the CDR3 DNA reads TGCGCCAGCAGCCTGGACAGGGGGCTCCAAGAGACCCAGTACTTC. It yields the protein CASSLDRGLQETQYF.

This sequence joins TRBV10-3 and TRBJ2-7; possible D gene TRBD1, 7 bases. CDR3 size: 14 residues. Germline loops: CDR1 ENHRY, CDR2 SYGVKD. V was trimmed by 6 bases and J by 5 bases, leaving 17 bases between them. This CDR3 reads CAISPMTGRNEQYF. The CDR3 coding sequence is TGTGCCATCAGCCCTATGACAGGGAGGAACGAGCAGTACTTC.

This chain's CDR3 is CASSLAGFDEQYF. The CDR3 DNA reads TGCGCCAGCAGCTTGGCAGGTTTTGACGAGCAGTACTTC. The rearrangement uses TRBV5-1 and TRBJ2-7; D call uncertain. The CDR3 length is 13 residues. V shed 0 bases and J shed 5 bases, with 9 bases lying between them. Germline CDR1 SGHRS, CDR2 YFSETQ.

The sample holds a few counts of this clonotype. The chain couples TRBV4-3 to TRBJ1-2; D is uncertain. The CDR3 consists of 15 residues. The V end lost 0 bases, the J end lost 1 base, and 9 bases lay between the germline ends. The V gene's germline CDR1 is LGHNA and CDR2 YSLEER. This chain's CDR3 is CASSQESRLNYGYTF. CDR3 bases: TGCGCCAGCAGCCAAGAATCGCGGCTTAACTATGGCTACACCTTC.

The CDR3 region is CASSLNRGPDTGELFF. The CDR3 region has the DNA TGTGCCAGCAGCCTTAACAGGGGGCCGGACACCGGGGAGCTGTTTTTT. The chain has TRBV7-9 and TRBJ2-2; the match to TRBD1 covers 9 bases. CDR1 SEHNR and CDR2 FQNEAQ come from the germline V gene (reference sequence). J lost 3 bases, V lost 5 bases, and 7 bases had no gene match. This CDR3 contains 16 residues.

This clonotype turned up a few times. The chain combines TRBV12-3 or TRBV12-4 with TRBJ1-6; D unresolved. There are 12 residues in the CDR3. Trimming removed 4 bases from V and 6 bases from J, with 4 bases in between. CDR3 in amino acids: CASSSLNSPLHF. CDR3 coding DNA: TGTGCCAGCAGTTCCCTTAATTCACCCCTCCACTTT.

This clonotype was detected only a few times. The chain is built from TRBV10-3 and TRBJ2-7; D unclear. The CDR3 is 13 amino acids. In germline, CDR1 is ENHRY, CDR2 SYGVKD. V lost 5 bases and J lost 3, with 11 bases in between. CDR3 sequence: CAISNIDFYEQYF. The CDR3 nucleotides are TGTGCCATCAGTAATATTGACTTCTACGAGCAGTACTTC.

This clonotype was seen a few times. The chain has TRBV7-8 and TRBJ2-6; possibly TRBD1 or TRBD2 for D (5 bases each). CDR3 length: 16 amino acids. Trimming took 5 bases from V and 0 from J, leaving 11 bases between them. The germline V gene encodes CDR1 SGHVS and CDR2 FQNEAQ. The CDR3 DNA reads TGTGCCAGCAGCAGCTGGGGGAGCTCTGGGGCCAACGTCCTGACTTTC. This gives the protein CASSSWGSSGANVLTF. Together with reference TRBV7-8 and TRBJ2-6, the CDR3 gives the full variable domain: GAGVSQSPRYKVAKRGQDVALRCDPISGHVSLFWYQQALGQGPEFLTYFQNEAQLDKSGLPSDRFFAERPEGSVSTLKIQRTQQEDSAVYLCASSSWGSSGANVLTFGAGSRLTVL.

This clonotype was seen ten or more times. J is TRBJ2-2 and V is TRBV29-1; D is possibly TRBD1 (6 bases). Germline V gives CDR1 SQVTM, CDR2 ANQGSEA. V lost 0 bases to trimming and J lost 3 bases, with 14 bases between them. This CDR3 has 16 residues. CDR3 coding DNA: TGCAGCGTTGAAGATACAGGGTTCGGGGACACCGGGGAGCTGTTTTTT. This sequence encodes CSVEDTGFGDTGELFF.

Only a few counts were recorded for this clonotype. The rearrangement joins TRBV10-3 to TRBJ2-5, with D perhaps TRBD2 (5 bases). The CDR3 is made up of 14 amino acids. The V end lost 3 bases, the J end lost 2 bases, and 10 bases lay between the germline ends. Germline lookup yields CDR1 ENHRY and CDR2 SYGVKD. CDR3 in amino acids: CAISENGKQETQYF. CDR3 coding DNA: TGTGCCATCAGTGAAAACGGGAAACAAGAGACCCAGTACTTC.

This clonotype was detected many times. CDR3 DNA sequence: TGTGCCAGCAGCTTAGCGGTCGGCAGGGAAGGCTACACCTTC. Protein: CASSLAVGREGYTF. The V call is TRBV7-8, the J call TRBJ1-2, with D possibly TRBD1 on 5 matching bases. CDR1 and CDR2 (germline): SGHVS, FQNEAQ. The V end lost 0 bases, the J end lost 8 bases, and 13 bases lay between the germline ends. The CDR3 sequence is 14 residues long.

This rearrangement joins TRBV5-5 to TRBJ2-2; 9 bases line up with TRBD2. The germline V gene has CDR1 SGHKS and CDR2 YYEKEE (reference sequence). The length of the CDR3 is 15 residues. J gave up 5 bases and V 1 base, and 3 bases lay outside the gene matches. CDR3 DNA: TGTGCCAGCAGCTTGTACACTAGCGGGACCGGGGAGCTGTTTTTT. Translating it yields CASSLYTSGTGELFF.

Only a few counts were recorded for this clonotype. This rearrangement joins TRBV13 to TRBJ2-5; the match to TRBD2 covers 10 bases. CDR1 and CDR2 from the germline V gene are PRHDT and FYEKMQ (reference sequence). V dropped 5 bases and J dropped 1; count of bases not matched to a gene: 10. This CDR3 region has 17 residues. CDR3 protein: CASSEPTSGNFQETQYF. The CDR3 DNA sequence: TGTGCCAGCAGCGAACCCACTAGCGGGAACTTCCAAGAGACCCAGTACTTC. Together with reference TRBV13 and TRBJ2-5, the CDR3 gives the full variable domain: AAGVIQSPRHLIKEKRETATLKCYPIPRHDTVYWYQQGPGQDPQFLISFYEKMQSDKGSIPDRFSAQQFSDYHSELNMSSLELGDSALYFCASSEPTSGNFQETQYFGPGTRLLVL.

This clonotype was observed a handful of times. The chain recombines TRBV4-3 with TRBJ2-1; D tentatively reads TRBD1 or TRBD2 (6 bases each). The germline V gene encodes CDR1 LGHNA and CDR2 YSLEER. The V gene lost 1 base and the J gene lost 9 bases, with 10 bases spanning the gap. The CDR3 has 13 residues. The CDR3 loop is CASSQAGGPEQFF. The CDR3 DNA sequence: TGCGCCAGCAGCCAAGCCGGGGGCCCTGAGCAGTTCTTC.